This is a list of T cell receptor beta chains from one sample in a study of blood T cell repertoires in COVID-19. Profiling relied on immunoSEQ multiplex PCR, and the TCRdb table lists in-frame clones only, not all of them. The sample yields under 250,000 clones, 90% to 95% seen once. The sequencing input was peripheral blood. The receptor source for this set is a young man with acute or convalescent COVID-19. The CDR3 runs from the conserved cysteine through the conserved F or W. The order of the fields is D gene, V gene, J gene, clone size, CDR3 DNA, CDR3 protein. A D gene is named only where the DNA matches it firmly. The size of a clone is reported for some rows only, either as once, few or many, or as a class for expanded clones.

NA	TRBV7-8	TRBJ1-5	NA	TGTGCCAGCAGCTTAGCGCGCGTCCAGCCCCAGCATTTT	CASSLARVQPQHF
NA	TRBV9	TRBJ2-7	NA	TGTGCCAGCAGCGTAGGAGCGGGTTCCTACGAGCAGTACTTC	CASSVGAGSYEQYF
TRBD2	TRBV5-5	TRBJ2-1	NA	TGTGCCAGCACCCCGCTGGGGGGGATGGGGCCGGTCAATGAGCAGTTCTTC	CASTPLGGMGPVNEQFF
NA	TRBV6-5	TRBJ1-4	NA	TGTGCCAGCAGCGCAGGGATGGGGACTTGGGAAAAACTGTTTTTT	CASSAGMGTWEKLFF
NA	TRBV29-1	TRBJ2-2	NA	TGCAGCGTTGCCACAGGGAACACCGGGGAGCTGTTTTTT	CSVATGNTGELFF
TRBD2	TRBV2	TRBJ2-1	once	TGTGCCAGCAGTGAGAGGGTAGCGGGAAGTTCGCAGTTCTTC	CASSERVAGSSQFF
NA	TRBV24-1	TRBJ1-1	once	TGTGCCACCACGGGGGGGTCGAACACTGAAGCTTTCTTT	CATTGGSNTEAFF
TRBD1	TRBV6-5	TRBJ2-3	NA	TGTGCCAGCAGTTACTCAGGACAGGTCAGCACAGATACGCAGTATTTT	CASSYSGQVSTDTQYF
NA	TRBV28	TRBJ2-7	NA	TGTGCCAGCAGTTTAGCGGAGGGGAGGCACGAGCAGTACTTC	CASSLAEGRHEQYF
NA	TRBV6-5	TRBJ1-4	NA	TGTGCCAGCAGTTACTGGGGCAAACCGGATGAAAAACTGTTTTTT	CASSYWGKPDEKLFF
TRBD1	TRBV5-1	TRBJ1-1	NA	TGCGCCAGCAGCCTCCTACCGGGACAGGGTACGGGGAACACTGAAGCTTTCTTT	CASSLLPGQGTGNTEAFF
NA	TRBV29-1	TRBJ1-2	NA	TGCAGCGTTGCGATCAGGGGAGGCTACACCTTC	CSVAIRGGYTF
NA	TRBV19	TRBJ1-5	NA	TGTGCCAGTAGGCGGGGGTTATATCAGCCCCAGCATTTT	CASRRGLYQPQHF
NA	TRBV18	TRBJ1-1	NA	TGTGCCAGCTCACTAGCAGGTGCAGGGATGAACACTGAAGCTTTCTTT	CASSLAGAGMNTEAFF
NA	TRBV5-1	TRBJ2-1	NA	TGCGCCAGCAGCTCCAGGTCCTACAATGAGCAGTTCTTC	CASSSRSYNEQFF
TRBD1	TRBV18	TRBJ2-3	NA	TGTGCCAGCTCCTTGGGACCAGGGGGAATAGATACGCAGTATTTT	CASSLGPGGIDTQYF
NA	TRBV19	TRBJ2-3	NA	TGTGCCAGTAGTGGGGGCGATACGCAGTATTTT	CASSGGDTQYF
NA	TRBV9	TRBJ2-5	NA	TGTGCCAGCAGCCCGGGAGACCCGAGAGGAGAGACCCAGTACTTC	CASSPGDPRGETQYF
NA	TRBV29-1	TRBJ1-1	NA	TGCAGCGTCCCTAGGGGGGGGAGGGAGAACACTGAAGCTTTCTTT	CSVPRGGRENTEAFF
TRBD2	TRBV4-2	TRBJ2-5	NA	TGTGCCAGCAGCGAACTACTAGCGGGGGGAGTAGAGACCCAGTACTTC	CASSELLAGGVETQYF
NA	TRBV6-5	TRBJ1-6	NA	TGTGCCAGCAGTTACTCTCGCCAGATTAATTCACCCCTCCACTTT	CASSYSRQINSPLHF
TRBD1	TRBV30	TRBJ1-6	NA	TGTGCCTGGAGAGCCCGGGACAGGGGGCAAAATTCACCCCTCCACTTT	CAWRARDRGQNSPLHF
TRBD1	TRBV7-9	TRBJ2-7	medium-sized	TGTGCCAGCAGCCGCATTACGGGACAGTTCGGCTACGAGCAGTACTTC	CASSRITGQFGYEQYF
TRBD2	TRBV6-1	TRBJ2-2	once	TGTGCCAGCAGTGTCAGAGCGGGGGGGCCGGAGACCGGGGAGCTGTTTTTT	CASSVRAGGPETGELFF
NA	TRBV6-5	TRBJ1-2	NA	TGTGCCAGCAGCCTGACGGGGAGAGCTGGCTACACCTTC	CASSLTGRAGYTF
TRBD1	TRBV19	TRBJ1-5	NA	TGTGCCAGTAGTATAGGACAGGGCCGAGGACAGCCCCAGCATTTT	CASSIGQGRGQPQHF
NA	TRBV28	TRBJ1-2	NA	TGTGCCAGCAGTTTACCCGCCCCCGGGACAAATAATGGCTACACCTTC	CASSLPAPGTNNGYTF
NA	TRBV5-5	TRBJ1-1	once	TGTGCCAGCAGCTTGAATCTAGACAGTTGGACTGAAGCTTTCTTT	CASSLNLDSWTEAFF
TRBD1	TRBV10-1	TRBJ2-2	NA	TGCGCCAGCAGTTCCGGGACAGGGTTTTCGACCGGGGAGCTGTTTTTT	CASSSGTGFSTGELFF
NA	TRBV9	TRBJ2-1	NA	TGTGCCAGCAGCCGGACAGACAATGAGCAGTTCTTC	CASSRTDNEQFF
TRBD2	TRBV2	TRBJ2-4	NA	TGTGCCACACGGGGGCTAGCGGGAGGTGGCATTCAGTACTTC	CATRGLAGGGIQYF
NA	TRBV7-8	TRBJ2-1	NA	TGTGCCAGCAGCTCAAGGTTCCCGGGTCTCGGCCGGCGAAGTGATGAGCAGTTCTTC	CASSSRFPGLGRRSDEQFF
TRBD2	TRBV28	TRBJ2-7	NA	TGTGCCAGTGGACTAGCGGGAGTCTACGAGCAGTACTTC	CASGLAGVYEQYF
NA	TRBV7-8	TRBJ1-3	NA	TGTGCCAGCAGCTTAACACGGACTAAAATTGGAAACACCATATATTTT	CASSLTRTKIGNTIYF
TRBD1	TRBV5-1	TRBJ2-5	NA	TGCGCCAGCAAGCGGACAGGGGGCCTGGAAGAGACCCAGTACTTC	CASKRTGGLEETQYF
NA	TRBV6-5	TRBJ1-5	few	TGTGCCAGCAGCTACGACAGCCAGGTATGGCAGCCCCAGCATTTT	CASSYDSQVWQPQHF
TRBD2	TRBV5-1	TRBJ2-1	NA	TGCGCCAGCAGCCTCCGGACTAGCGGGAGTTTCTGGGACTACAATGAGCAGTTCTTC	CASSLRTSGSFWDYNEQFF
NA	TRBV3-1/TRBV3-2	TRBJ1-2	NA	TGTGCCAGCAGCCGAATGGGCAGTACTAACTATGGCTACACCTTC	CASSRMGSTNYGYTF
NA	TRBV7-3	TRBJ2-5	NA	TGTGCCAGCAGCTCATCAAGCGGAGAGACCCAGTACTTC	CASSSSSGETQYF
NA	TRBV7-9	TRBJ2-1	NA	TGTGCCAGCAGCTTAGTCGGGGGCTCCTACAATGAGCAGTTCTTC	CASSLVGGSYNEQFF
NA	TRBV19	TRBJ1-2	NA	TGTGCCAGCCGGGGGAATAGCTATGGCTACACCTTC	CASRGNSYGYTF
NA	TRBV7-9	TRBJ2-7	NA	TGTGCCAGCAGCTTAGCGAGGGAGAGCCCGCAGTACTTC	CASSLARESPQYF
TRBD1	TRBV2	TRBJ2-7	NA	TGTGCCAGCTATACCGGGACAGGGTCCTACGAGCAGTACTTC	CASYTGTGSYEQYF
NA	TRBV25-1	TRBJ2-3	NA	TGTGCCAGCAGTGAATTCGACGAGCGAACCACAGATACGCAGTATTTT	CASSEFDERTTDTQYF
NA	TRBV6-6	TRBJ1-1	NA	TGTGCCAGCAGACCCAGGGCTGGAGAGACTGAAGCTTTCTTT	CASRPRAGETEAFF
NA	TRBV7-2	TRBJ1-6	NA	TGTGCCAGCAGCAGGGCGAGGGTCCGCAGAGATAATTCACCCCTCCACTTT	CASSRARVRRDNSPLHF
NA	TRBV21-1	TRBJ2-5	NA	TGTGCCGGCAGCCCTGACGGACTGTACCAAGAGACCCAGTACTTC	CAGSPDGLYQETQYF
TRBD1	TRBV5-1	TRBJ2-1	few	TGCGCCAGCAGCTTGGAGTCAGGGGGCTACAATGAGCAGTTCTTC	CASSLESGGYNEQFF
TRBD1	TRBV28	TRBJ2-1	NA	TGTGCCAGCGGCCGGGACAGGGTCTACAATGAGCAGTTCTTC	CASGRDRVYNEQFF
NA	TRBV5-4	TRBJ1-2	NA	TGTGCCAGCAGCCGCGACGTGGGAGCAGACTATGGCTACACCTTC	CASSRDVGADYGYTF